This T cell receptor (beta chain) was retrieved from a study of T-cell memory formation after mild COVID-19 (dated by TCRdb to about 2021). With respect to the entire study: TCR sequence clusters from the two donors were largely donor specific. Two young, previously healthy adult volunteers made up the cohort, one male and one female. T-cell clones expanding and contracting after mild COVID-19 in a couple of donors were tracked by longitudinal TCRalpha and TCRbeta repertoire sequencing. Study-level results and caveats: Contracting CD4+ clones appeared mostly in the CM and EM memory subsets, whereas CD8+ clones were enriched in EMRA. Only two mild cases were covered in the study, and larger cohorts including severe cases with pre-infection samples were considered necessary. Balanced CD4/CD8 phenotypes were observed for clones contracting from day 15 to 85, whereas a bias towards CD4+ was observed for a second wave of clones expanding from day 15 to 37. Whether the second-wave clones peaking on day 37 were SARS-CoV-2 specific was not confirmed. The detection of some responding clones in pre-infection memory suggests that pre-existing cross-reactive memory T cells joined the SARS-CoV-2 response.

As encoded in the germline V gene, CDR1 is SQVTM while CDR2 is ANQGSEA. Clipping removes 6 bases from V and 5 bases from J, with 14 as the unmatched junction base count. Measured from the cysteine to the phenylalanine, the CDR3 is 15 residues long. Kept here is only the CDR3 DNA, which spans 45 bases and is read in frame from base 1. Ficoll-Paque density gradient centrifugation was the method used to isolate PBMCs. The data were produced on an Illumina NovaSeq 6000. TCRalpha and TCRbeta cDNA libraries were built by 5'RACE with constant-segment primers, adding sample barcodes and unique molecular identifiers. Trizol reagent was used to extract RNA from every sample. Library amplification was performed in two PCR steps, and a second sample barcode and Illumina TruSeq adapters were introduced in the second step. Sequencing of the libraries was done on an Illumina NovaSeq, producing 2 x 150 bp paired-end reads. For the original study's pipeline: The reads were demultiplexed and collapsed into UMI-guided consensus sequences using migec v1.2.7. Using mixcr v2.1.11, the UMI consensuses were aligned to TRA and TRB V and J templates and assembled into clonotypes. Clonotypes were classified as expanded or contracted when called significant by both edgeR and NoisET, with noise models trained on biological replicates. edgeR calls used a false discovery rate-adjusted p below 0.01 and a log2 fold-change threshold of 1. As an exploratory analysis of dynamics, max-normalized trajectories of the 1000 most abundant clonotypes were examined with PCA combined with hierarchical clustering. Separately sequenced CD4+ and CD8+ repertoires were used to assign a CD4 or CD8 phenotype to each responding clone. Using fastp at Q25 and MiXCR, TCRdb reprocessed the public reads and kept productive beta chains. Rows with a matching CDR3 protein are joined into one entry that keeps the most common DNA and genes. The V and J calls follow TCRdb's processing rather than the paper's. Present in this sample are about 400,000 distinct CDR3 sequences, about 16% of which were seen just once. The ten top clones hold under 25% of the sample.

In regard to this clonotype: The target of this receptor is not known. Base quality data are lacking; no much larger clone is found one base away.

The sequence derives from a man between 18 and 29 years old who had mild COVID-19 (a few samples of this study predate the infection). The sample titles of this study are shuffled in the database, so cell type and time point are left out; the donor was told from shared clones. The V and J segments used are TRBV29-1 and TRBJ2-5; 8 bases in between match TRBD1. Sample: PBMCs or a T cell subset sorted from them (not recorded which). The DNA sequence is given as TGCAGCGTCGAGGGGGGCAGGGGGCGGGTTGAGACCCAGTACTTC. This is translated as CSVEGGRGRVETQYF.